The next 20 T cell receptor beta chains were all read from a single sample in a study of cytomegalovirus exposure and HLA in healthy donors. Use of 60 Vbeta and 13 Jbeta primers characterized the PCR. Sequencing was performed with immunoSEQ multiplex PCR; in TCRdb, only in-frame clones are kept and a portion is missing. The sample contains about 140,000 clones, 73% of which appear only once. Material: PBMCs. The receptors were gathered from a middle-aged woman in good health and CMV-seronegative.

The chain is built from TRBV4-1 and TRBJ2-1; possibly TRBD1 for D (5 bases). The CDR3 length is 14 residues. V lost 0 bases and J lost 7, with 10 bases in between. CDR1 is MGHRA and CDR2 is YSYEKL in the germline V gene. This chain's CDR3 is CASSQDRGKNEQFF. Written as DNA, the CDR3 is TGCGCCAGCAGCCAAGATAGGGGTAAAAATGAGCAGTTCTTC.

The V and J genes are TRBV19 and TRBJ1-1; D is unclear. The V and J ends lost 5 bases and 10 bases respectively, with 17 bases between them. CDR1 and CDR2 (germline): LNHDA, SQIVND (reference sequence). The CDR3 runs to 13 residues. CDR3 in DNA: TGTGCCAGTAGTCCCGCCCAGGCCACAAGAGCTTTCTTT. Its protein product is CASSPAQATRAFF.

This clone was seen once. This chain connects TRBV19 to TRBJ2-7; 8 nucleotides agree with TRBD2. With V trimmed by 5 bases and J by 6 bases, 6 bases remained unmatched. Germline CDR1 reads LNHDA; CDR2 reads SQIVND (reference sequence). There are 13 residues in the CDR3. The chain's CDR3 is CASSASGGSEQYF. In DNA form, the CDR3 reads TGTGCCAGTAGTGCCTCGGGAGGGTCCGAGCAGTACTTC.

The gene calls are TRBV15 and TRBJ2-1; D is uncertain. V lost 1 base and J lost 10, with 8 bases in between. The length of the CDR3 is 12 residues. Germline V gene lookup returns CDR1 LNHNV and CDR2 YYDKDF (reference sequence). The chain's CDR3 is CATSRALDEQFF. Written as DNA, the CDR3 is TGTGCCACCAGCAGAGCGCTAGACGAGCAGTTCTTC. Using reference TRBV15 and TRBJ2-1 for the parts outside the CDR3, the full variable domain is DAMVIQNPRYQVTQFGKPVTLSCSQTLNHNVMYWYQQKSSQAPKLLFHYYDKDFNNEADTPDNFQSRRPNTSFCFLDIRSPGLGDTAMYLCATSRALDEQFFGPGTRLTVL.

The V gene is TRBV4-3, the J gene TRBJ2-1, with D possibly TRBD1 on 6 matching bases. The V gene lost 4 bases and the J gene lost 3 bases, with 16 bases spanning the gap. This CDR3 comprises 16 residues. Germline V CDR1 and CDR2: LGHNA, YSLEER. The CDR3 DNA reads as TGCGCCAGCAGCCCATCACAGGGTCTCATCTACAATGAGCAGTTCTTC. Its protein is CASSPSQGLIYNEQFF.

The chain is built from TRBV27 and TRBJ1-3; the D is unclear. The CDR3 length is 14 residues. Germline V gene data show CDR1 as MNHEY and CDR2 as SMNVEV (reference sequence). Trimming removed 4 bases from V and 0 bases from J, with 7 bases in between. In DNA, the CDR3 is TGTGCCAGCAGTTCACTGAGCTCTGGAAACACCATATATTTT. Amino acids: CASSSLSSGNTIYF.

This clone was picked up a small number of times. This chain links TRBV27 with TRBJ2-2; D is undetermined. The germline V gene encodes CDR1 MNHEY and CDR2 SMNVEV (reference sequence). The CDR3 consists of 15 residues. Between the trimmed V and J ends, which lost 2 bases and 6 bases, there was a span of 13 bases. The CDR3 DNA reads TGTGCCAGCAGTTTAAAGTTTGGTGGAGCCGGGGAGCTGTTTTTT. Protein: CASSLKFGGAGELFF.

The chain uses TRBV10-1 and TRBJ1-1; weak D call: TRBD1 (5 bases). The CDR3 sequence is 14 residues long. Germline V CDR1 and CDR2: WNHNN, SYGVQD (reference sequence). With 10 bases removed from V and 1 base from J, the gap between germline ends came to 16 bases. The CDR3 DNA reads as TGCGCCACCCGGGGGGTCAGGGAGAACACTGAAGCTTTCTTT. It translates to CATRGVRENTEAFF.

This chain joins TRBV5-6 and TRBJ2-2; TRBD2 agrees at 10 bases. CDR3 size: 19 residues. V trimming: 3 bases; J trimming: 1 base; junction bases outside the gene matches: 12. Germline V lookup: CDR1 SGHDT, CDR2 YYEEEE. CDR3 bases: TGTGCCAGCAGCTCCTTGACTAGCGGGCTCTCAAGGAACACCGGGGAGCTGTTTTTT. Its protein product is CASSSLTSGLSRNTGELFF.

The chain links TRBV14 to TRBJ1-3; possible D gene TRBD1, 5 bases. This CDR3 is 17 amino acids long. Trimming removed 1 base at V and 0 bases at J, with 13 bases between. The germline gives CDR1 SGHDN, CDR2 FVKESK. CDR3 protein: CASSQGGTAYSGNTIYF. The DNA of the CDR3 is TGTGCCAGCAGCCAAGGTGGGACTGCGTACTCTGGAAACACCATATATTTT. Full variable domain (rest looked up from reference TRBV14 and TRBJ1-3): EAGVTQFPSHSVIEKGQTVTLRCDPISGHDNLYWYRRVMGKEIKFLLHFVKESKQDESGMPNNRFLAERTGGTYSTLKVQPAELEDSGVYFCASSQGGTAYSGNTIYFGEGSWLTVV.

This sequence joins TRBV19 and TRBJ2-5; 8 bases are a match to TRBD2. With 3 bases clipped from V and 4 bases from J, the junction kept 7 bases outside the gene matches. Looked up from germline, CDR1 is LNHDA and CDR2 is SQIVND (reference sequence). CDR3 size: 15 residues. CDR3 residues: CASSIGTGGAETQYF. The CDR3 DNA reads TGTGCCAGTAGTATTGGGACGGGGGGGGCAGAGACCCAGTACTTC.

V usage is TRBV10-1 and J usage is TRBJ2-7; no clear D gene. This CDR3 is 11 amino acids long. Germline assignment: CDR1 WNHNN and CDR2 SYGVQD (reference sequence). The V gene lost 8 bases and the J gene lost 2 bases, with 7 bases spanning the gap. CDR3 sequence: CASHDTYEQYV. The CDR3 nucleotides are TGCGCCAGCCATGACACCTACGAGCAGTACGTC.

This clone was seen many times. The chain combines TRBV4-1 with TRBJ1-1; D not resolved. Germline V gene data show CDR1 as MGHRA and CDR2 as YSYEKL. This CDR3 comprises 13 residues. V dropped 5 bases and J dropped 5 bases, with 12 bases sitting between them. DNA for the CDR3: TGCGCCAGCAGCGTCCGCGGGGAAACTGAAGCTTTCTTT. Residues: CASSVRGETEAFF.

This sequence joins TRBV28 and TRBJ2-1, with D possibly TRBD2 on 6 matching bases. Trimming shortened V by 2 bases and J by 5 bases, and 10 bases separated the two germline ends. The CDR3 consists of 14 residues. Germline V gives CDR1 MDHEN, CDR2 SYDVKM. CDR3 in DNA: TGTGCCAGCAGTTTAAGTGGGGGGAACAATGAGCAGTTCTTC. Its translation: CASSLSGGNNEQFF.

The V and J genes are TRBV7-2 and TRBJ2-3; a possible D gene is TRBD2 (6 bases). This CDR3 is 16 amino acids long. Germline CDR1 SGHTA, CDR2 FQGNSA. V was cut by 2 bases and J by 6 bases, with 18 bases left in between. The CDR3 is CASSLNLATSGDTQYF. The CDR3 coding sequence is TGTGCCAGCAGCTTAAATCTAGCGACGTCCGGGGATACGCAGTATTTT.

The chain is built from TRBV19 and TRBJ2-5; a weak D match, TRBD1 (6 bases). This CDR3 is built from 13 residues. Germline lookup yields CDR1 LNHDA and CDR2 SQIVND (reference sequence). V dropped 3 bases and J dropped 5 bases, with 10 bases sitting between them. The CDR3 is CASSMSGGETQYF. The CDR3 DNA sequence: TGTGCCAGTAGTATGTCTGGGGGCGAGACCCAGTACTTC.

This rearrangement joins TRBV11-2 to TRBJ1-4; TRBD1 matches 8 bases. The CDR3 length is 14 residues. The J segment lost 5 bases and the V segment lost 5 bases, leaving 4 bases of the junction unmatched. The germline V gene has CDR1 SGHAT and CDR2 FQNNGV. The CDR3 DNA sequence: TGTGCCAGCAGCCTAGGACAGGGAAATGAAAAACTGTTTTTT. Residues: CASSLGQGNEKLFF.

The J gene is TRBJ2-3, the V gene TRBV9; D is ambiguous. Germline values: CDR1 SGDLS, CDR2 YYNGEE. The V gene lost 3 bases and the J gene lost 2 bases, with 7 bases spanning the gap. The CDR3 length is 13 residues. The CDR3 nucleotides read TGTGCCAGCAGCGCGTACAACACAGATACGCAGTATTTT. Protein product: CASSAYNTDTQYF.

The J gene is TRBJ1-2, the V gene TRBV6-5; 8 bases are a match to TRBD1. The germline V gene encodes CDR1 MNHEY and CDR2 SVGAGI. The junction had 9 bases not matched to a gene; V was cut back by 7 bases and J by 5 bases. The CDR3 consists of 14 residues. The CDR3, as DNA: TGTGCCAGCACCAGAGGGACAGGTTTTTATGGCTACACCTTC. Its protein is CASTRGTGFYGYTF.

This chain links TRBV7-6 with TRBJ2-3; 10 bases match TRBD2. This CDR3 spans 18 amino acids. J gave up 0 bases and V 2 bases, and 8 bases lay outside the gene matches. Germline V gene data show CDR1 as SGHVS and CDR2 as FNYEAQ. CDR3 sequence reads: CASSLSGGGSPSTDTQYF. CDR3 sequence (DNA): TGTGCCAGCAGCTTAAGCGGGGGGGGTTCTCCTAGCACAGATACGCAGTATTTT.